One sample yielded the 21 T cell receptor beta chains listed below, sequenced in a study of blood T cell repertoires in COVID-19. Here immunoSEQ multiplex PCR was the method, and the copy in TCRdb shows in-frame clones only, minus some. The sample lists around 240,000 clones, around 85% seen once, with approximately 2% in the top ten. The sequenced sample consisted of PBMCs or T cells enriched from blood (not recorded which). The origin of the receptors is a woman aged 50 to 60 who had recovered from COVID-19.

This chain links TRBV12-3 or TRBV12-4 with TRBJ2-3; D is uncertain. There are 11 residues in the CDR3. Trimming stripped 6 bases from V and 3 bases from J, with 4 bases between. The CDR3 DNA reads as TGTGCCAGCAGGGAGACAGATACGCAGTATTTT. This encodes CASRETDTQYF.

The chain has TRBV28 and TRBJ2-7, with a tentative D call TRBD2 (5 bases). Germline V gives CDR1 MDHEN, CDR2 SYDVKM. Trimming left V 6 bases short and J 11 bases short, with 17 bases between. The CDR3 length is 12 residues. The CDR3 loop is CASSKTSRGEYF. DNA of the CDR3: TGTGCCAGCAGCAAAACGTCCCGGGGAGAGTACTTC.

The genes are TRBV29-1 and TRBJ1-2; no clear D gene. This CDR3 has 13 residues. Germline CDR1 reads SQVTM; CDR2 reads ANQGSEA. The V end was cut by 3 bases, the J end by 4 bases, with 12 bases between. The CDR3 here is CSVDLAERYGYTF. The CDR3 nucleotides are TGCAGCGTTGATTTGGCGGAGCGCTATGGCTACACCTTC.

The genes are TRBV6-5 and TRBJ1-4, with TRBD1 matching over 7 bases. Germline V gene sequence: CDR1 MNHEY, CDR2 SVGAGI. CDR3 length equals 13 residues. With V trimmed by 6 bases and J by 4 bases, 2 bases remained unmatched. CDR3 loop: CASRGTVNEKLFF. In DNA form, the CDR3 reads TGTGCCAGCAGGGGGACAGTTAATGAAAAACTGTTTTTT.

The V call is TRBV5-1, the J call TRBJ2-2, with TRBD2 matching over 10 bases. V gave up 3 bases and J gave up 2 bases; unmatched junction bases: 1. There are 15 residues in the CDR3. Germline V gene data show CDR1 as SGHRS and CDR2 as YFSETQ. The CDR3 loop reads CASSWTSGNTGELFF. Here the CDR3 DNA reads TGCGCCAGCAGCTGGACTAGCGGAAACACCGGGGAGCTGTTTTTT.

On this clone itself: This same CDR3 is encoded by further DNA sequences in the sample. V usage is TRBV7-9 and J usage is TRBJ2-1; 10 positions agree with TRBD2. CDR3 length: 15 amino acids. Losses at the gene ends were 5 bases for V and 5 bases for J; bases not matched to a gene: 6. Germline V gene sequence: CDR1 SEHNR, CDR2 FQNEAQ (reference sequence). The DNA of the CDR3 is TGTGCCAGCAGCCAACGCACTAGCGGGAACAATGAGCAGTTCTTC. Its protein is CASSQRTSGNNEQFF.

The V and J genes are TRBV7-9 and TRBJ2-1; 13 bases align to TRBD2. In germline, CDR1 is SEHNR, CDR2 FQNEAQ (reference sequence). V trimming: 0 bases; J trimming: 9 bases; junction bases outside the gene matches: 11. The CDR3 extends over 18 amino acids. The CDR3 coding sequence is TGTGCCAGCAGCTTAGCGCGTGGACTAGCGGGAGTGGTACCTGAGCAGTTCTTC. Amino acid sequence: CASSLARGLAGVVPEQFF.

The CDR3 coding sequence is TGTGCCAGCAAGGGGACAGGGAGGAACTATGGCTACACCTTC. This sequence encodes CASKGTGRNYGYTF. The chain has TRBV27 and TRBJ1-2; 9 bases match TRBD1. With 7 bases clipped from V and 2 bases from J, the junction kept 5 bases outside the gene matches. Germline loops: CDR1 MNHEY, CDR2 SMNVEV (reference sequence). This CDR3 has 14 residues.

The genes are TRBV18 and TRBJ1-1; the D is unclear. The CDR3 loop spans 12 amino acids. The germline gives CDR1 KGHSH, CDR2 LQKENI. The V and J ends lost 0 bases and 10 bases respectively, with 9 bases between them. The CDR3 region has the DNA TGTGCCAGCTCACCACCGTCCGGGAGAGCTTTCTTT. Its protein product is CASSPPSGRAFF.

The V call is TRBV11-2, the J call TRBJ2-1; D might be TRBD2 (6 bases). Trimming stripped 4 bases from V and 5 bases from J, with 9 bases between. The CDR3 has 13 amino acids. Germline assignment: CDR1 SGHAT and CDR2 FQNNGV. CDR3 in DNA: TGTGCCAGCAGCTGGGGACTTGACAATGAGCAGTTCTTC. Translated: CASSWGLDNEQFF.

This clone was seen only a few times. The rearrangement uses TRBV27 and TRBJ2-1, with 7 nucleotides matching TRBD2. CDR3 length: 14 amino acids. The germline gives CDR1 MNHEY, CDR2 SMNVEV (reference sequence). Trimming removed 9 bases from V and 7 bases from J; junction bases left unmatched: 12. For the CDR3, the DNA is TGTGCCAGTTCAGGCGGGAGATGGTGGAATGAGCAGTTCTTC. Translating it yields CASSGGRWWNEQFF.

The DNA of the CDR3 is TGTGCCAGCAGGAAGGGGAACGGGAATTCACCCCTCCACTTT. Translation: CASRKGNGNSPLHF. The chain is built from TRBV2 and TRBJ1-6; D might be TRBD1 (5 bases). Germline lookup yields CDR1 SNHLY and CDR2 FYNNEI. CDR3 length: 14 residues. The ends were cut back, 6 bases at V and 7 bases at J, with 13 bases in the middle.

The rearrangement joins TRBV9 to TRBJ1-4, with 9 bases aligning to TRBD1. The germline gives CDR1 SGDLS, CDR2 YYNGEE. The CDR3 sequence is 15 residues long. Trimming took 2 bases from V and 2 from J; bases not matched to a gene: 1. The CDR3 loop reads CASSVGTGTNEKLFF. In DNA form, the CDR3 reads TGTGCCAGCAGCGTCGGGACAGGGACTAATGAAAAACTGTTTTTT.

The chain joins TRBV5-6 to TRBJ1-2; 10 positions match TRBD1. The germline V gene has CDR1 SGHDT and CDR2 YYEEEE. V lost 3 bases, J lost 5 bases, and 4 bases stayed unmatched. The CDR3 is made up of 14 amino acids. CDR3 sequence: CASSSDRGKYGYTF. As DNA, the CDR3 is TGTGCCAGCAGCTCGGACAGGGGGAAATATGGCTACACCTTC.

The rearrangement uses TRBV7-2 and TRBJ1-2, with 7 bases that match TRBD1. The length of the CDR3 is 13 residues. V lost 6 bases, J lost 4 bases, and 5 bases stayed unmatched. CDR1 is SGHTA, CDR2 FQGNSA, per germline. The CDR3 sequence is CASRSGGFYGYTF. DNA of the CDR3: TGTGCCAGCAGGTCAGGGGGATTCTATGGCTACACCTTC.

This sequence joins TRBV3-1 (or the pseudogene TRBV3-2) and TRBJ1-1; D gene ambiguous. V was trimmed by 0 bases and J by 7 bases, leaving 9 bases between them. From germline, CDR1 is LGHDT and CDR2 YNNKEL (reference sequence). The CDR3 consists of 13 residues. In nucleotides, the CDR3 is TGTGCCAGCAGCCAAGATCAAAAACATGAAGCTTTCTTT. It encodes CASSQDQKHEAFF.

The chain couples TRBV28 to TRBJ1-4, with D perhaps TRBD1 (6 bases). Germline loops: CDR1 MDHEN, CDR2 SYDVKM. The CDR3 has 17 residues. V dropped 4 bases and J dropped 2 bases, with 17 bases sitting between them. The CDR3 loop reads CASSWLTGRETNEKLFF. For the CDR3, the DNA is TGTGCCAGCAGTTGGCTAACAGGGCGGGAGACTAATGAAAAACTGTTTTTT.

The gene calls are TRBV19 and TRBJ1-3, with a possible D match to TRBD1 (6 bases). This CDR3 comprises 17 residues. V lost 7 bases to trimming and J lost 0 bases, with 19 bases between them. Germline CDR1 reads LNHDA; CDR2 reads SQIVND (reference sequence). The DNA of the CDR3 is TGTGCCAGTACACCGAGCCGGGACACGAGCTCTGGAAACACCATATATTTT. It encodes CASTPSRDTSSGNTIYF.

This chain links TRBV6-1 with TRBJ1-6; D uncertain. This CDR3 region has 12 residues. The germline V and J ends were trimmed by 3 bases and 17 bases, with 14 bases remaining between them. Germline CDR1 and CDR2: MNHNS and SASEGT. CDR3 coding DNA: TGTGCCAGCAGTGAGGGTCCCCAGCGAGTCCACTTT. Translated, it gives CASSEGPQRVHF.

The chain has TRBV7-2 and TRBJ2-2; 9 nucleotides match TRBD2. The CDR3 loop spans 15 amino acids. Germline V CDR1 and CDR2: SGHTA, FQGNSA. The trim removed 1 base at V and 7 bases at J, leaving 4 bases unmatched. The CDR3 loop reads CASSLDSGSFGELFF. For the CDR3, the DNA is TGTGCCAGCAGCTTAGATAGCGGGAGTTTCGGGGAGCTGTTTTTT.

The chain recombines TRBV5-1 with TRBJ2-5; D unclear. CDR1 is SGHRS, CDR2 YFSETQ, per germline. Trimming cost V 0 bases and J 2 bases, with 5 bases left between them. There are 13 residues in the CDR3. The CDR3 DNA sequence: TGCGCCAGCAGCTTGGTTCCTCAAGAGACCCAGTACTTC. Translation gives CASSLVPQETQYF.